This is a list of T cell receptor beta chains from one sample in a study of T cell responses to AZD1222 COVID-19 vaccine. Data came from immunoSEQ multiplex PCR; TCRdb stores just in-frame clones and leaves some out. Of 100,000 to 150,000 clones in the sample, around 94% were seen once. Sequencing was performed on peripheral blood, taken on day 0 of AZD1222 vaccination. These receptors all come from an adult in good health. Both conserved end residues are part of each CDR3. Fields, in order: V gene, clone size, J gene, D gene, CDR3 DNA, CDR3 protein. The D gene is left open where the match is weak. Not every row has a clone size; where given, it reads once, few, many or a size class.

>TRBV21-1|-|TRBJ1-4|-
TGTGCCAGCAGCAAAGACTATCCGGGACAGGGGAAAGAAAAACTGTTTTTT
CASSKDYPGQGKEKLFF
>TRBV4-2|once|TRBJ1-4|-
TGTGCCAGCAGACAAAGCCAAGCAACTAATGAAAAACTGTTTTTT
CASRQSQATNEKLFF
>TRBV11-2|-|TRBJ1-2|-
TGTGCCAGCCCTGGGGGTGGCTACACCTTC
CASPGGGYTF
>TRBV7-9|-|TRBJ2-7|TRBD2
TGTGCCAGCAGCTCCTCCGCCCCGACTAGCGGGAGGCCCTACGAGCAGTACTTC
CASSSSAPTSGRPYEQYF
>TRBV7-9|-|TRBJ1-1|-
TGTGCCAGCAGCTTAGCTGGGGTCCTGAACACTGAAGCTTTCTTT
CASSLAGVLNTEAFF
>TRBV11-2|-|TRBJ1-1|-
TGTGCCAGCAGCCTCGTCGGGGGCCACGTGGGGCTAACTGAAGCTTTCTTT
CASSLVGGHVGLTEAFF
>TRBV5-4|-|TRBJ2-1|-
TGTGCCAGCAGCACCGGGGGTCTCTCCTACAATGAGCAGTTCTTC
CASSTGGLSYNEQFF
>TRBV6-5|-|TRBJ1-1|-
TGTGCCTCAGCGCGCCAGGGGTCCCTTAGCAGGCTTTTCTTT
CASARQGSLSRLFF
>TRBV6-5|-|TRBJ1-6|TRBD1
TGTGCCATCCGACAGGGAAATTCACCCCTCCACTTT
CAIRQGNSPLHF
>TRBV2|-|TRBJ2-7|-
TGTGCCAGCAGTGAAAGATTGAGGACACTCAACGAGCAGTACTTC
CASSERLRTLNEQYF
>TRBV6-2/TRBV6-3|few|TRBJ1-2|-
TGTGCCAGCAGTTACCTGAGGGGTTCAAACTATGGCTACACCTTC
CASSYLRGSNYGYTF
>TRBV7-7|once|TRBJ2-7|TRBD1
TGTGCCAGCAGCTTAGGACAGGGGGCGCAGCACGAGCAGTACTTC
CASSLGQGAQHEQYF
>TRBV3-1/TRBV3-2|-|TRBJ2-1|TRBD2
TGTGCCAGCAGCCTCTCTGGGGGGACTAGGAGCAATGAGCAGTTCTTC
CASSLSGGTRSNEQFF
>TRBV29-1|-|TRBJ1-2|-
TGCAGCGTCTCAGCCTATACCCTCTATGGCTACACCTTC
CSVSAYTLYGYTF
>TRBV6-5|-|TRBJ2-7|-
TGTGCCAGCAGTTACTCGAACCGGGGCACCTACGAGCAGTACTTC
CASSYSNRGTYEQYF
>TRBV27|-|TRBJ1-1|-
TGTGCCAGCAGTTTATATCCAGGGGAAAATGAAGCTTTCTTT
CASSLYPGENEAFF
>TRBV6-5|-|TRBJ2-6|-
TGTGCCAGCAGTCGACAGTTCTCTGGGGCCAACGTCCTGACTTTC
CASSRQFSGANVLTF
>TRBV19|-|TRBJ1-6|TRBD1
TGTGCCAGTAGTGCGGGGGACAGTTATAATTCACCCCTCCACTTT
CASSAGDSYNSPLHF
>TRBV21-1|-|TRBJ2-5|-
TGTGCCAGCAGCAAAGGCGTACCGCTGGAGACCCAGTACTTC
CASSKGVPLETQYF
>TRBV4-2|-|TRBJ1-2|TRBD1
TGTGCCAGCAGCCAAGATAGACGGACAGGAAACTATGGCTACACCTTC
CASSQDRRTGNYGYTF
>TRBV18|-|TRBJ1-4|TRBD1
TGTGCCAGCTCACCCCAAGGAGGGGGCGGTGAAAAACTGTTTTTT
CASSPQGGGGEKLFF
>TRBV7-8|-|TRBJ2-7|TRBD1
TGTGCCAGCAGCTTACCCCCGACAGGGGACGAGCAGTACTTC
CASSLPPTGDEQYF
>TRBV30|-|TRBJ1-1|-
TGTGCCTGGAGTGGAGGATCTGAAGCTTTCTTT
CAWSGGSEAFF
>TRBV27|few|TRBJ2-3|-
TGTGCCAGCAGTTCCATGGCCCCGAACACAGATACGCAGTATTTT
CASSSMAPNTDTQYF
>TRBV7-9|-|TRBJ2-2|-
TGTGCCACCTCGTGGCTAGCGACGAACACCGGGGAGCTGTTTTTT
CATSWLATNTGELFF
>TRBV10-3|few|TRBJ1-2|-
TGTGCCATCAGTGAGATGGACAACTATGGCTACACCTTC
CAISEMDNYGYTF
>TRBV6-5|once|TRBJ1-4|-
TGTGCCAGCAGTTACTCCCTGACGGTCAATAATGAAAAACTGTTTTTT
CASSYSLTVNNEKLFF
>TRBV29-1|-|TRBJ1-3|-
TGCAGCGTTGAAACCCCCGGAAACACCATATATTTT
CSVETPGNTIYF
>TRBV2|-|TRBJ2-1|TRBD2
TGTGCCAGCAATCGGGGCGGGAGCTACAATGAGCAGTTCTTC
CASNRGGSYNEQFF
>TRBV6-1|-|TRBJ2-1|-
TGTGCCAGCAGAGAACTAGCCCAGTTGACGAGCTCCTACAATGAGCAGTTCTTC
CASRELAQLTSSYNEQFF
>TRBV19|-|TRBJ1-2|-
TGTGCCAGTAGTATCGGCAGACACCGTAACTATGGCTACACCTTC
CASSIGRHRNYGYTF
>TRBV7-8|once|TRBJ1-1|TRBD1
TGTGCCAGCTCAAAACCCGGGACAGGGCGCACTGAAGCTTTCTTT
CASSKPGTGRTEAFF
>TRBV6-2/TRBV6-3|-|TRBJ1-5|-
TGTGCCAGCAGCCACGAGTACAATCAGCCCCAGCATTTT
CASSHEYNQPQHF
>TRBV3-1/TRBV3-2|-|TRBJ1-1|-
TGTGCCAGCAGCTTTACCCCGGGACTCTATATGAACACTGAAGCTTTCTTT
CASSFTPGLYMNTEAFF
>TRBV12-3/TRBV12-4|-|TRBJ1-5|-
TGTGCCAGCAGCGAGCAGAGCAATCAGCCCCAGCATTTT
CASSEQSNQPQHF
>TRBV30|-|TRBJ1-3|-
TGTGCCTGGAGGGCCGGGGGTTTCGGTGGAAACACCATATATTTT
CAWRAGGFGGNTIYF
>TRBV6-6|-|TRBJ1-1|-
TGTGCCAGCAGCAATATAAAGGGGGGCGCGGGCACTGAAGCTTTCTTT
CASSNIKGGAGTEAFF
>TRBV9|-|TRBJ2-7|-
TGTGCCAGCAGCGTAGCCTCCGCCTCCTACGAGCAGTACTTC
CASSVASASYEQYF
>TRBV7-9|-|TRBJ2-1|-
TGTGCCAGCAGCCCAAGGGGAGGTGACTTCTCCCCCTTTTATGAGCAGTTCTTC
CASSPRGGDFSPFYEQFF
>TRBV7-9|-|TRBJ1-6|-
TGTGCCAGCAGCTTAGGATCGGGACAATATAATTCACCCCTCCACTTT
CASSLGSGQYNSPLHF
>TRBV23-1|-|TRBJ1-4|-
TGCGCCAGCGTCGTCCCAACTAATGAAAAACTGTTTTTT
CASVVPTNEKLFF
>TRBV7-2|-|TRBJ2-3|-
TGTGCCAGCAGTCGCCCGGCAAGGGGGAGTGGGGGGGATACGCAGTATTTT
CASSRPARGSGGDTQYF